This TCR beta chain stems from a study of PD-L1 blockade in urothelial cancer. Across the whole study: About nine tenths of the roughly 29 patients comprised males who had bladder-origin urothelial cancer. Study-wide results and limits: Better survival was forecast by a pretreatment blood TCR clonality below the median.

Assay: immunoSEQ multiplex PCR; the TCRdb copy retains only in-frame clones and omits some. The top ten clones hold roughly 2.4% of a sample with 100,000 to 150,000 clones, about 83% of them seen once. Germline V gene data show CDR1 as SGHTS and CDR2 as YDEGEE. Trimming removed 5 bases from V and 2 bases from J; junction bases left unmatched: 4. The CDR3 covers 14 residues. Time point: peripheral blood 6 weeks after treatment start. Worth noting for this clone: Antigen unknown.

This TCR derives from a man aged 50 or older with urothelial cancer. The sample was PBMCs, taken around atezolizumab (anti-PD-L1) treatment. The chain joins TRBV5-8 to TRBJ2-3; TRBD1 aligns across 8 bases. This chain's CDR3 is CASRRTGNTDTQYF. CDR3 in DNA: TGTGCCAGCAGACGGACAGGGAACACAGATACGCAGTATTTT.